The clone carrying this T cell receptor delta chain appeared a few times. A single base is all that separates this from a far larger clone, so a read error is likely. Distinct nucleotide sequences in the sample also encode this CDR3. TCRdb reprocessed the RT-PCR reads through CATT. The data contain around 3,000 delta-chain clones, 4% to 6% of them singletons. The data stem from a study of gamma-delta T cells after stem cell transplantation. The V gene lost 0 bases and the J gene lost 2 bases, with 21 bases spanning the gap. The V gene's germline CDR1 is GEAIGNYY and CDR2 EKD. The CDR3 has 18 amino acids.

The V call is TRDV2, the J call TRDJ1; D gene uncertain. The receptor's source is a human donor. It is not recorded whose cells these are; they may come from a transplant donor. Input material: gamma-delta T cells. The CDR3 reads CACDTVGAPSDFTDKLIF. CDR3 nucleotides: TGTGCCTGTGACACCGTAGGGGCACCGTCTGATTTTACCGATAAACTCATCTTT.